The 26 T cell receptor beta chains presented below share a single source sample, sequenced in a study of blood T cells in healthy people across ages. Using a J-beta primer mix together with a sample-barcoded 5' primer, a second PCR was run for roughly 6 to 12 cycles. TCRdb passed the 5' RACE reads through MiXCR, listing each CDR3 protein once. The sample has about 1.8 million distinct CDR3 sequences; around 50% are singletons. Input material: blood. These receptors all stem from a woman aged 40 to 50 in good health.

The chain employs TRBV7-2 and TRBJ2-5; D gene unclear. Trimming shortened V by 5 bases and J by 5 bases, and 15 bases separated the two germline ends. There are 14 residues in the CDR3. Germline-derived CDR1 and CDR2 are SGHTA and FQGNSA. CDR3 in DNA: TGTGCCAGCAGCATTCCCAAGGGTAGGGAGACCCAGTACTTC. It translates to CASSIPKGRETQYF.

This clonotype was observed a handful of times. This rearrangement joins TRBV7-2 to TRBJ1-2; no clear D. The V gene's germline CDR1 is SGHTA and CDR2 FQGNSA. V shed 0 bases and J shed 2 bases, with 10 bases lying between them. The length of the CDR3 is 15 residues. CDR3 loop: CASSLAGRENYGYTF. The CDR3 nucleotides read TGTGCCAGCAGCTTAGCAGGACGGGAAAACTATGGCTACACCTTC.

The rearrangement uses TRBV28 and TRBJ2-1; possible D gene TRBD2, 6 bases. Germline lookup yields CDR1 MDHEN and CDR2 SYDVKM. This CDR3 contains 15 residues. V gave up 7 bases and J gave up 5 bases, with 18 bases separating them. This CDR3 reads CASIAGHKTDNEQFF. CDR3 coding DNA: TGTGCCAGCATCGCGGGGCACAAGACAGACAATGAGCAGTTCTTC.

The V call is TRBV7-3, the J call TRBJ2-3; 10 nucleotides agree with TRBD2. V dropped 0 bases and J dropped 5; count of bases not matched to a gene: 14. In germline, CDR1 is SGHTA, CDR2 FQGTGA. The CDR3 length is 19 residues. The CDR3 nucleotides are TGTGCCAGCAGCTTAACGGGAACCTATCTAGCGGGGGTGGAAGATACGCAGTATTTT. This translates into CASSLTGTYLAGVEDTQYF.

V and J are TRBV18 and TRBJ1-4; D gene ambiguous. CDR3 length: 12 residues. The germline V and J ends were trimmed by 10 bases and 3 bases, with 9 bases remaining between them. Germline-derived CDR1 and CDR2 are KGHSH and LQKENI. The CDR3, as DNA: TGTGCCACCCGAGGAGCTAATGAAAAACTGTTTTTT. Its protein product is CATRGANEKLFF.

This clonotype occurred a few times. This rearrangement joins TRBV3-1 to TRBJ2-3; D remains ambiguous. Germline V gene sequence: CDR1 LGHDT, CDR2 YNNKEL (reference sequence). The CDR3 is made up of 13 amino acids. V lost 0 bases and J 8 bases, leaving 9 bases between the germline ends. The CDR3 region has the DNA TGTGCCAGCAGCCAAGAGGTCGTCGGTACGCAGTATTTT. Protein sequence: CASSQEVVGTQYF.

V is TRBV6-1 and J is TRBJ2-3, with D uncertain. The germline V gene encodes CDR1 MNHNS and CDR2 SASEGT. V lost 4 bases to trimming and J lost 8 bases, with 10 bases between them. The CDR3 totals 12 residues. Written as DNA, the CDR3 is TGTGCCAGCAGTGTTAATCAGCCTACGCAGTATTTT. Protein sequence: CASSVNQPTQYF.

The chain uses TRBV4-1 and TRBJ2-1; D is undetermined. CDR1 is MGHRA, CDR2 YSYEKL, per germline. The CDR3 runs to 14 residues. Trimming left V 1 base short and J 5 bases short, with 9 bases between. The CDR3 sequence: CASSQGTADNEQFF. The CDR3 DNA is TGCGCCAGCAGCCAAGGGACGGCCGACAATGAGCAGTTCTTC.

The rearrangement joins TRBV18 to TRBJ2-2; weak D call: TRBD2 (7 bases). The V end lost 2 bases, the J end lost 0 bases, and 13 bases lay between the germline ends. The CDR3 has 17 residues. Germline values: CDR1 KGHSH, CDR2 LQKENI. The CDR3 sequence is CASSPDGGGPNTGELFF. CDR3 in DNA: TGTGCCAGCTCACCAGACGGCGGGGGCCCGAACACCGGGGAGCTGTTTTTT.

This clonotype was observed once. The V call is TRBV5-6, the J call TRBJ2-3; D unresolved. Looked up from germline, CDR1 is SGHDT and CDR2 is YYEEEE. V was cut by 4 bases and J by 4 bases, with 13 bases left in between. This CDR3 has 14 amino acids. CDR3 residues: CASSVGQSADTQYF. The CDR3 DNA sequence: TGTGCCAGCAGCGTTGGGCAGTCCGCAGATACGCAGTATTTT.

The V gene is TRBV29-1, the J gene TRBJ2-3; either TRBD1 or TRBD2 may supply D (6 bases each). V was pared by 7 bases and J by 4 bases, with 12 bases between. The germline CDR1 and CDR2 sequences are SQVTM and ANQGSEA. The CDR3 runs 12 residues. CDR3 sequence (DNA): TGCAGCGCTCACAGGGAGGCAGATACGCAGTATTTT. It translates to CSAHREADTQYF.

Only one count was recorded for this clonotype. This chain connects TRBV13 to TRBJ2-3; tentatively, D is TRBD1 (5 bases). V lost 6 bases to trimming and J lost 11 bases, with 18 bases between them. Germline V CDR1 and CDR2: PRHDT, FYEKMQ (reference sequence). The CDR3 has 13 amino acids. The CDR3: CASRFTQGLRQYF. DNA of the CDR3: TGTGCCAGCAGGTTCACGCAGGGATTGAGGCAGTATTTT.

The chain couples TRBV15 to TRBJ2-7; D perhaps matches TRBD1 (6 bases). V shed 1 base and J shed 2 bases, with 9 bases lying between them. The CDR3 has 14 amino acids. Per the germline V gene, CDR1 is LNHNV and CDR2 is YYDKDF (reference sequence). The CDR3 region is CATSRAGEAYEQYF. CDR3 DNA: TGTGCCACCAGCAGAGCAGGGGAAGCCTACGAGCAGTACTTC.

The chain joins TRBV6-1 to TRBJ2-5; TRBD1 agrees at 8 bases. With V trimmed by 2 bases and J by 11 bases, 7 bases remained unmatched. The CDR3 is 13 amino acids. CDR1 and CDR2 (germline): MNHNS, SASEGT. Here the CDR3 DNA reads TGTGCCAGCAGTGAACAGGGGGCCAGGGGGCAGTACTTC. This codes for CASSEQGARGQYF.

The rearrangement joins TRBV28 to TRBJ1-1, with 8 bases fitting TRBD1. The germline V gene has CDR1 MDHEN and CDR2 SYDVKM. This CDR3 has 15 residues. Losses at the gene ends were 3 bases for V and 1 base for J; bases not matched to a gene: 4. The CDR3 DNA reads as TGTGCCAGCAGTTTGCCCGGACAGGGGAACACTGAAGCTTTCTTT. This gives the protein CASSLPGQGNTEAFF.

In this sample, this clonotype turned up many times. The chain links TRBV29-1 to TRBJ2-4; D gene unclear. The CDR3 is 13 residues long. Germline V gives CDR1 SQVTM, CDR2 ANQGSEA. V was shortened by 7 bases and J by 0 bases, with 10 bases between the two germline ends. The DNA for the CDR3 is TGCAGCGCCGTCATACTAGCCAAAAACATTCAGTACTTC. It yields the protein CSAVILAKNIQYF.

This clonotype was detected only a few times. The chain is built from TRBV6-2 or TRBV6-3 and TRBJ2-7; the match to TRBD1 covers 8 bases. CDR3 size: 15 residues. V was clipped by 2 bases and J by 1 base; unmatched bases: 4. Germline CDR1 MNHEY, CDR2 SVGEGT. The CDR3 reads CASSYDDRGSYEQYF. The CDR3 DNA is TGTGCCAGCAGTTACGATGACAGGGGTTCCTACGAGCAGTACTTC.

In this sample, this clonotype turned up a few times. The CDR3: CASSVYGASGDGYTF. CDR3 nucleotides: TGTGCCAGCAGCGTATATGGCGCCTCGGGAGATGGCTACACCTTC. The rearrangement links TRBV9 to TRBJ1-2; D gene unclear. V lost 1 base and J 6 bases, leaving 16 bases between the germline ends. The CDR3 is made up of 15 amino acids. In germline, CDR1 is SGDLS, CDR2 YYNGEE.

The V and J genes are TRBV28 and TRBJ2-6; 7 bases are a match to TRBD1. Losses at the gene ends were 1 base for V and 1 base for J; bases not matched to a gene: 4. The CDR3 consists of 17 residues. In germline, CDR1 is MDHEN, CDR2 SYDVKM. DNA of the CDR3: TGTGCCAGCAGTTTATTAGACAGGGCATCTGGGGCCAACGTCCTGACTTTC. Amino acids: CASSLLDRASGANVLTF.

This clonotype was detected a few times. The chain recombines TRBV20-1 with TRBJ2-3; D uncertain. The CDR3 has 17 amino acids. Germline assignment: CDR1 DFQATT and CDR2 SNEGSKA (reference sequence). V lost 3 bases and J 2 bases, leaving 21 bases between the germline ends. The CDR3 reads CSASRIGRFQATDTQYF. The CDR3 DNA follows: TGCAGTGCTAGTAGGATTGGAAGGTTTCAGGCCACAGATACGCAGTATTTT.

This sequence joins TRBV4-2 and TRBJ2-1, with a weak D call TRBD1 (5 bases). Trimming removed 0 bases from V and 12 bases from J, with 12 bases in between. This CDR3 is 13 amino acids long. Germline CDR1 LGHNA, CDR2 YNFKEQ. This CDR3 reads CASSQDRGHGQFF. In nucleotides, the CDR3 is TGTGCCAGCAGCCAAGATCGAGGACATGGGCAGTTCTTC.

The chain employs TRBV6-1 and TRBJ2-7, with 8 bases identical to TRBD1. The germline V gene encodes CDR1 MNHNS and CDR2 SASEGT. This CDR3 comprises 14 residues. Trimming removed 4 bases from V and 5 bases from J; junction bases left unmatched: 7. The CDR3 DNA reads TGTGCCAGCAGTGCGACAGGGGCTTGGGACGAGCAGTACTTC. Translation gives CASSATGAWDEQYF.

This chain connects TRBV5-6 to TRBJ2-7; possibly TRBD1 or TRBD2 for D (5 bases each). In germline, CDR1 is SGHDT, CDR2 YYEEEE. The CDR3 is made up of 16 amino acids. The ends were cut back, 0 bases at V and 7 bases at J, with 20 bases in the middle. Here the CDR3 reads CASSLAAGTIYNEQYF. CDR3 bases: TGTGCCAGCAGCTTGGCCGCCGGGACGATCTACAATGAGCAGTACTTC.

DNA of the CDR3: TGCAGTGCTCCAGGGAGAAAGGCCAAAAACATTCAGTACTTC. Encoded protein: CSAPGRKAKNIQYF. The genes are TRBV20-1 and TRBJ2-4; possibly TRBD1 or TRBD2 for D (5 bases each). Trimming removed 5 bases from V and 1 base from J, with 12 bases in between. CDR3 size: 14 residues. The germline CDR1 and CDR2 sequences are DFQATT and SNEGSKA (reference sequence).

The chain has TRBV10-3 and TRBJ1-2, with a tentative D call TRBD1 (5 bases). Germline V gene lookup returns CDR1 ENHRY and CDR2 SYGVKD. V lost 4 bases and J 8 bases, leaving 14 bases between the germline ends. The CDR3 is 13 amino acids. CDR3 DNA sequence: TGTGCCATCAGTGTTGAGGGGTTCGAGGGCTACACCTTC. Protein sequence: CAISVEGFEGYTF.

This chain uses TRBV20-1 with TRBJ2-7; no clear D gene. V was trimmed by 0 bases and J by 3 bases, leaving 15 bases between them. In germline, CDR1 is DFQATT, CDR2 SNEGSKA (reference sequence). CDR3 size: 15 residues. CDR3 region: CSARDPHGPNYEQYF. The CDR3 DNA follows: TGCAGTGCTAGAGATCCCCACGGACCTAACTACGAGCAGTACTTC.